This passage covers 19 T cell receptor beta chains from one sample sequenced in a study of blood T cell repertoires in COVID-19. Repertoires were generated with immunoSEQ multiplex PCR, while TCRdb's copy carries only in-frame clones and drops some. This sample has tens of thousands of clones, with around 85% found just once. Sequenced material: peripheral blood. These receptors originate from a human donor in a cohort sampled during active COVID-19.

This chain links TRBV19 with TRBJ2-1; no clear D gene. With 5 bases removed from V and 8 bases from J, the gap between germline ends came to 16 bases. In germline, CDR1 is LNHDA, CDR2 SQIVND (reference sequence). CDR3 size: 14 residues. The chain's CDR3 is CASSPTPTTHEQFF. CDR3 nucleotides: TGTGCCAGTAGTCCGACCCCCACTACCCATGAGCAGTTCTTC.

V and J are TRBV12-3 or TRBV12-4 and TRBJ1-2; a weak D match, TRBD1 (5 bases). V was pared by 2 bases and J by 7 bases, with 11 bases between. This CDR3 is built from 13 residues. The CDR3 bases are TGTGCCAGCAGTTTATATCTCGGGGGTGGCTACACCTTC. Amino acid sequence: CASSLYLGGGYTF.

The chain carries TRBV27 and TRBJ1-6, with 9 bases matching TRBD1. The J segment lost 9 bases and the V segment lost 8 bases, leaving 2 bases of the junction unmatched. Per germline, CDR1 MNHEY and CDR2 SMNVEV (reference sequence). This CDR3 contains 12 residues. The CDR3 loop is CASWDRASPLHF. The CDR3 coding sequence is TGTGCCAGCTGGGACAGGGCTTCACCCCTCCACTTT.

V usage is TRBV3-1 (or the pseudogene TRBV3-2) and J usage is TRBJ1-2, with D possibly being TRBD1 (5 bases). Trimming took 3 bases from V and 3 from J, leaving 11 bases between them. The germline V gene has CDR1 LGHDT and CDR2 YNNKEL (reference sequence). This CDR3 is built from 14 residues. The CDR3 region is CASSQGPGYYGYTF. CDR3 sequence (DNA): TGTGCCAGCAGCCAGGGGCCAGGGTACTATGGCTACACCTTC.

The chain couples TRBV27 to TRBJ2-6; 9 nucleotides line up with TRBD1. V shed 6 bases, J shed 2 bases, and the junction held 8 bases outside the gene matches. The CDR3 totals 17 residues. Germline values: CDR1 MNHEY, CDR2 SMNVEV (reference sequence). DNA of the CDR3: TGTGCCAGCAGGACGACAGGGGGTAAGGCTGGGGCCAACGTCCTGACTTTC. It specifies CASRTTGGKAGANVLTF.

The V gene is TRBV18, the J gene TRBJ2-2; possible D gene TRBD2, 6 bases. Trimming removed 0 bases from V and 1 base from J, with 9 bases in between. This CDR3 has 16 amino acids. Per the germline V gene, CDR1 is KGHSH and CDR2 is LQKENI. CDR3 loop: CASSPPQGLNTGELFF. The CDR3 nucleotides are TGTGCCAGCTCACCACCTCAGGGACTGAACACCGGGGAGCTGTTTTTT.

The chain joins TRBV3-1 (or the pseudogene TRBV3-2) to TRBJ2-2; weak D call: TRBD2 (7 bases). CDR1 LGHDT and CDR2 YNNKEL come from the germline V gene (reference sequence). Trimming removed 0 bases from V and 6 bases from J, with 14 bases in between. This CDR3 spans 16 amino acids. CDR3 bases: TGTGCCAGCAGCCAAGATAACCGGGGGGCCCCCGGGGAGCTGTTTTTT. It encodes CASSQDNRGAPGELFF.

This sequence joins TRBV12-3 or TRBV12-4 and TRBJ1-2, with D possibly matching TRBD1 (5 bases). This CDR3 spans 13 amino acids. Between the trimmed V and J ends, which lost 6 bases and 8 bases, there was a span of 16 bases. CDR3 sequence: CASSLLGGVGYTF. Here the CDR3 DNA reads TGTGCCAGCAGCCTGCTCGGGGGGGTAGGCTACACCTTC.

The chain carries TRBV4-3 and TRBJ2-5; TRBD2 matches at 7 bases. Germline lookup yields CDR1 LGHNA and CDR2 YSLEER. Unmatched junction bases numbered 7, after V lost 4 bases and J lost 2 bases. This CDR3 spans 15 amino acids. CDR3 bases: TGCGCCAGCAGCCGGACCGGGACTACTCAAGAGACCCAGTACTTC. Encoded protein: CASSRTGTTQETQYF.

The chain employs TRBV13 and TRBJ2-5, with 8 bases aligning to TRBD2. Trimming removed 3 bases from V and 6 bases from J; junction bases left unmatched: 12. Per germline, CDR1 PRHDT and CDR2 FYEKMQ (reference sequence). This CDR3 comprises 16 residues. CDR3 sequence: CASSFRLTSASKTQYF. CDR3 DNA sequence: TGTGCCAGCAGCTTTCGCCTGACTAGCGCATCGAAGACCCAGTACTTC.

This clone occurred a few times. The V call is TRBV6-5, the J call TRBJ1-2; 10 nucleotides agree with TRBD1. CDR1 MNHEY and CDR2 SVGAGI come from the germline V gene. The CDR3 runs 14 residues. The trim removed 5 bases at V and 7 bases at J, leaving 7 bases unmatched. The CDR3 DNA reads as TGTGCCAGCAGTCCGGGACAGGGGAACGTTGGCTACACCTTC. As protein: CASSPGQGNVGYTF.

This chain links TRBV19 with TRBJ1-1, with a possible D match to TRBD1 (5 bases). Germline CDR1 reads LNHDA; CDR2 reads SQIVND (reference sequence). Trimming took off 9 bases at V and 1 base at J, with 12 bases between the two ends. The CDR3 is 13 amino acids. In DNA, the CDR3 is TGTGCCAGCCGGGGGTGGGGGAACACTGAAGCTTTCTTT. As protein: CASRGWGNTEAFF.

This chain connects TRBV28 to TRBJ1-1; 10 bases are shared with TRBD1. This CDR3 region has 16 residues. With V trimmed by 5 bases and J by 5 bases, 11 bases remained unmatched. Germline CDR1 MDHEN, CDR2 SYDVKM. CDR3 loop: CASSIRQGASVTEAFF. CDR3 coding DNA: TGTGCCAGCAGTATCCGACAGGGGGCGAGTGTAACTGAAGCTTTCTTT.

This sequence joins TRBV7-2 and TRBJ2-1; 8 nucleotides line up with TRBD2. Germline V gene sequence: CDR1 SGHTA, CDR2 FQGNSA. CDR3 length: 16 amino acids. V shed 4 bases, J shed 7 bases, and the junction held 12 bases outside the gene matches. For the CDR3, the DNA is TGTGCCAGCAGCTCCCGTCGGGGGGGTTTGAGGAATGAGCAGTTCTTC. Translated, it gives CASSSRRGGLRNEQFF. The full variable domain, completed using reference TRBV7-2 and TRBJ2-1, is GAGVSQSPSNKVTEKGKDVELRCDPISGHTALYWYRQSLGQGLEFLIYFQGNSAPDKSGLPSDRFSAERTGGSVSTLTIQRTQQEDSAVYLCASSSRRGGLRNEQFFGPGTRLTVL.

V usage is TRBV5-1 and J usage is TRBJ2-3; 14 bases line up with TRBD2. The CDR3 is 18 residues long. Germline CDR1 SGHRS, CDR2 YFSETQ. The J segment lost 4 bases and the V segment lost 3 bases, leaving 10 bases of the junction unmatched. The CDR3 nucleotides read TGCGCCAGCAGCTCCCGGACTAGCGGGGGGACGAGAGCAGATACGCAGTATTTT. This translates into CASSSRTSGGTRADTQYF.

The V gene is TRBV5-5, the J gene TRBJ2-5; 7 bases align to TRBD2. The CDR3 totals 15 residues. Germline V CDR1 and CDR2: SGHKS, YYEKEE (reference sequence). V was clipped by 0 bases and J by 5 bases; unmatched bases: 7. CDR3 sequence reads: CASSLVQGGTETQYF. CDR3 bases: TGTGCCAGCAGCTTGGTGCAGGGAGGGACCGAGACCCAGTACTTC. Drawing the rest from reference TRBV5-5 and TRBJ2-5, the complete variable domain is DAGVTQSPTHLIKTRGQQVTLRCSPISGHKSVSWYQQVLGQGPQFIFQYYEKEERGRGNFPDRFSARQFPNYSSELNVNALLLGDSALYLCASSLVQGGTETQYFGPGTRLLVL.

The chain is built from TRBV11-2 and TRBJ2-2; possible D gene TRBD1, 5 bases. Deletions cut 6 bases from V and 6 bases from J, with 11 bases between. Germline V gene data show CDR1 as SGHAT and CDR2 as FQNNGV. The CDR3 has 13 residues. The CDR3 is CASRKPGSGELFF. Written as DNA, the CDR3 is TGTGCCAGCAGAAAACCAGGGTCCGGGGAGCTGTTTTTT.

The chain couples TRBV14 to TRBJ2-7; TRBD1 is a possible D gene (5 bases). The CDR3 extends over 13 amino acids. V was clipped by 3 bases and J by 1 base, with 7 bases between them. Looked up from germline, CDR1 is SGHDN and CDR2 is FVKESK. DNA of the CDR3: TGTGCCAGCAGCCAGGACATTTCCTACGAGCAGTACTTC. Translated, it gives CASSQDISYEQYF.

The chain joins TRBV3-1 (or the pseudogene TRBV3-2) to TRBJ2-2; D is unresolved. Germline V gene lookup returns CDR1 LGHDT and CDR2 YNNKEL (reference sequence). CDR3 length equals 15 residues. V was clipped by 1 base and J by 6 bases, with 12 bases between them. CDR3 protein: CASSQVASRAGELFF. DNA of the CDR3: TGTGCCAGCAGCCAAGTCGCCAGCCGGGCCGGGGAGCTGTTTTTT.